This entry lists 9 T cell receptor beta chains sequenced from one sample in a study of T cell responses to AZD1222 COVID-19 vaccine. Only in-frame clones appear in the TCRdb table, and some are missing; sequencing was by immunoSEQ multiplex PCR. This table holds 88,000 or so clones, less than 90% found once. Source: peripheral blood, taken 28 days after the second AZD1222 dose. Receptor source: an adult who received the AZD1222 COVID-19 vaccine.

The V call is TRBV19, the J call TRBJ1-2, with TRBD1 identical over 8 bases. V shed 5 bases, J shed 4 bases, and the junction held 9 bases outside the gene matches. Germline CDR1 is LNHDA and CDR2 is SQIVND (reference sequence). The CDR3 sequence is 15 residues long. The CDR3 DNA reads TGTGCCAGTAGTTCTCCGGGACAGGCCCGCTATGGCTACACCTTC. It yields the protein CASSSPGQARYGYTF.

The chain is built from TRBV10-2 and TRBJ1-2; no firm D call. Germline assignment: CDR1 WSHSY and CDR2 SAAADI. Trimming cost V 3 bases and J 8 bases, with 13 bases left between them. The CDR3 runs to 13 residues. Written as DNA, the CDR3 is TGCGCCAGCAGTGACCCGGACCAAGCGGGCTACACCTTC. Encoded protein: CASSDPDQAGYTF.

The CDR3 DNA reads as TGTGCCAGCAAAGAACTGCAGAGGAACACTGAAGCTTTCTTT. This encodes CASKELQRNTEAFF. The rearrangement uses TRBV2 and TRBJ1-1; no clear D. V lost 7 bases and J lost 1, with 13 bases in between. Germline lookup yields CDR1 SNHLY and CDR2 FYNNEI. The CDR3 consists of 14 residues.

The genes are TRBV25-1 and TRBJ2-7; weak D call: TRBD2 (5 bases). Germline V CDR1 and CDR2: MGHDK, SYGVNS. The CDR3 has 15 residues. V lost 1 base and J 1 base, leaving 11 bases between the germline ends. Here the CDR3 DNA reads TGTGCCAGCAGTGAATCTCGGACTGCGTCCTACGAGCAGTACTTC. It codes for CASSESRTASYEQYF.

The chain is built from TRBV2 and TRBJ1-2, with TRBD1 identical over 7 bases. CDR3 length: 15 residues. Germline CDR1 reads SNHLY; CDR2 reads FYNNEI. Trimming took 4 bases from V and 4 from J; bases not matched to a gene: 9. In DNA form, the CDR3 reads TGTGCCAGCAGTGTCCTGGGACAGCTAGTCTATGGCTACACCTTC. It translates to CASSVLGQLVYGYTF.

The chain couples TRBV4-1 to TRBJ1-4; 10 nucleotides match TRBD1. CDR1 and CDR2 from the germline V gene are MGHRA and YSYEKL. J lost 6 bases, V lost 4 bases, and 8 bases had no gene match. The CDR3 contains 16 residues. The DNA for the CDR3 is TGCGCCAGCAGCCTTTCCTCCGGGACAGGGGATGAAAAACTGTTTTTT. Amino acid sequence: CASSLSSGTGDEKLFF.

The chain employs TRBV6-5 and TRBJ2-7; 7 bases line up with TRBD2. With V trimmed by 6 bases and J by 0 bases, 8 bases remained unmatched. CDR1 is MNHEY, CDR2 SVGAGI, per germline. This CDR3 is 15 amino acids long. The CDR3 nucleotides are TGTGCCAGCAGAAAGGGGAGGGGATCCTCCTACGAGCAGTACTTC. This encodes CASRKGRGSSYEQYF.

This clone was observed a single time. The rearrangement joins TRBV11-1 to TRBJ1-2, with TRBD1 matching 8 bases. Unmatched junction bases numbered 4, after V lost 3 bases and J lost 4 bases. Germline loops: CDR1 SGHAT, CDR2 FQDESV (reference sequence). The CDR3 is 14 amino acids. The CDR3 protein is CASSFGQGVYGYTF. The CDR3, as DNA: TGTGCCAGCAGCTTCGGACAGGGCGTCTATGGCTACACCTTC.

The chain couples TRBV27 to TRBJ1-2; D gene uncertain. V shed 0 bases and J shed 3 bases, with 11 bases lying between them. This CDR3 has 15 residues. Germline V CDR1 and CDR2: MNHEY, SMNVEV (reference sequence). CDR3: CASSLSYSLDYGYTF. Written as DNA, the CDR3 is TGTGCCAGCAGTTTATCGTACAGTCTCGACTATGGCTACACCTTC.